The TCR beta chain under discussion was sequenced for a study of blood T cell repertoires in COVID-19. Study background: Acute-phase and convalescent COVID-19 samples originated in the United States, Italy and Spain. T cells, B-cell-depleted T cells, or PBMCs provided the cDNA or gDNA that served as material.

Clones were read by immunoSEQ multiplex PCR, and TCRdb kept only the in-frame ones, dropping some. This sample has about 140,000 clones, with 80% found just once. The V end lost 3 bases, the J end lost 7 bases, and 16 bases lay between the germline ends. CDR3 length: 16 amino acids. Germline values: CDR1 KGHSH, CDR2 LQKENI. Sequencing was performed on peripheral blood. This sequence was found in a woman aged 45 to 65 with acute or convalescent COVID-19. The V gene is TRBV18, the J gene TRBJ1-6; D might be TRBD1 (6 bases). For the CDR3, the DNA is TGTGCCAGCTCACCTACCGGCGGGCAGGGGAATTCACCCCTCCACTTT. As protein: CASSPTGGQGNSPLHF. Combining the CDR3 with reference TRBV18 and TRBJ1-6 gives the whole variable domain NAGVMQNPRHLVRRRGQEARLRCSPMKGHSHVYWYRQLPEEGLKFMVYLQKENIIDESGMPKERFSAEFPKEGPSILRIQQVVRGDSAAYFCASSPTGGQGNSPLHFGNGTRLTVT.